These 18 T cell receptor beta chains were all obtained from the same sample, sequenced in a study of T cell responses to AZD1222 COVID-19 vaccine. Sequencing used immunoSEQ multiplex PCR; TCRdb keeps in-frame clones, though not all of them. The data show 150,000 to 200,000 clones, with around 94% seen just once and 0.6% to 0.7% held by the top ten. Source: peripheral blood, taken on day 0 of AZD1222 vaccination. Receptors originate from an adult in good health.

The rearrangement uses TRBV9 and TRBJ1-6; 7 bases agree with TRBD1. CDR3 size: 14 residues. The V gene end was trimmed by 7 bases and the J gene end by 6 bases; junction bases not matched to a gene: 7. Germline CDR1 and CDR2: SGDLS and YYNGEE. The chain's CDR3 is CASARDRLNSPLHF. CDR3 sequence (DNA): TGTGCCAGCGCCCGGGACAGACTTAATTCACCCCTCCACTTT.

CDR3 in DNA: TGCGCCAGCAGCTCCAGGGGTGCAGCTCCTAATGAAAAACTGTTTTTT. Its protein is CASSSRGAAPNEKLFF. The V gene is TRBV5-1, the J gene TRBJ1-4, with D possibly TRBD1 on 6 matching bases. The CDR3 is made up of 16 amino acids. CDR1 and CDR2 (germline): SGHRS, YFSETQ. The V end lost 3 bases, the J end lost 3 bases, and 15 bases lay between the germline ends.

The chain links TRBV6-2 or TRBV6-3 to TRBJ2-1; D is unclear. The germline CDR1 and CDR2 sequences are MNHEY and SVGEGT. The V and J ends lost 5 bases and 5 bases respectively, with 7 bases between them. This CDR3 contains 12 residues. The CDR3 DNA reads as TGTGCCAGCAGTCCCCGGGACAATGAGCAGTTCTTC. Encoded protein: CASSPRDNEQFF.

The chain recombines TRBV6-5 with TRBJ1-2; 9 bases agree with TRBD1. Germline V lookup: CDR1 MNHEY, CDR2 SVGAGI. CDR3 length equals 13 residues. With V trimmed by 7 bases and J by 7 bases, 7 bases remained unmatched. CDR3: CASTVQGAGGYTF. The CDR3 DNA is TGTGCCAGCACTGTACAGGGGGCGGGTGGCTACACCTTC.

V is TRBV15 and J is TRBJ1-1; no clear D. This CDR3 contains 11 residues. V lost 5 bases, J lost 5 bases, and 6 bases lay in between. Germline V lookup: CDR1 LNHNV, CDR2 YYDKDF (reference sequence). CDR3 region: CATSHGTEAFF. The CDR3 coding sequence is TGTGCCACCAGCCACGGGACTGAAGCTTTCTTT.

In DNA form, the CDR3 reads TGCGCCAGCAGCTCATTACGGAGCTACGAGCAGTACTTC. Protein sequence: CASSSLRSYEQYF. The V call is TRBV4-1, the J call TRBJ2-7; no reliable D call. This CDR3 has 13 amino acids. Trimming shortened V by 5 bases and J by 3 bases, and 11 bases separated the two germline ends. Germline values: CDR1 MGHRA, CDR2 YSYEKL.

This sequence joins TRBV5-5 and TRBJ2-1; TRBD2 aligns across 9 bases. CDR3 length: 16 amino acids. Germline values: CDR1 SGHKS, CDR2 YYEKEE (reference sequence). J was trimmed by 4 bases and V by 6 bases; bases with no gene match: 11. The CDR3 region has the DNA TGTGCCAGCACCTCCTCGACTAGCGGACCTTACAATGAGCAGTTCTTC. Translating gives CASTSSTSGPYNEQFF. Variable domain in full (rest from reference TRBV5-5 and TRBJ2-1): DAGVTQSPTHLIKTRGQQVTLRCSPISGHKSVSWYQQVLGQGPQFIFQYYEKEERGRGNFPDRFSARQFPNYSSELNVNALLLGDSALYLCASTSSTSGPYNEQFFGPGTRLTVL.

The chain uses TRBV6-5 and TRBJ1-4; D is unclear. Germline V gene sequence: CDR1 MNHEY, CDR2 SVGAGI. The germline V and J ends were trimmed by 3 bases and 6 bases, with 8 bases remaining between them. This CDR3 is built from 13 residues. This chain's CDR3 is CASSYRSDEKLFF. The CDR3 DNA follows: TGTGCCAGCAGTTATCGGTCGGATGAAAAACTGTTTTTT.

The chain joins TRBV19 to TRBJ2-2; the D is unclear. Germline CDR1 is LNHDA and CDR2 is SQIVND (reference sequence). V shed 6 bases and J shed 2 bases, with 13 bases lying between them. CDR3 length: 15 residues. The chain's CDR3 is CASSLGALNTGELFF. The CDR3 bases are TGTGCCAGTAGCCTCGGAGCGTTAAACACCGGGGAGCTGTTTTTT. Drawing the rest from reference TRBV19 and TRBJ2-2, the complete variable domain is DGGITQSPKYLFRKEGQNVTLSCEQNLNHDAMYWYRQDPGQGLRLIYYSQIVNDFQKGDIAEGYSVSREKKESFPLTVTSAQKNPTAFYLCASSLGALNTGELFFGEGSRLTVL.

The chain carries TRBV4-2 and TRBJ2-3; 11 nucleotides align to TRBD2. This CDR3 has 18 residues. The V and J ends lost 6 bases and 2 bases, in that order; junction bases with no gene match: 13. The germline CDR1 and CDR2 sequences are LGHNA and YNFKEQ. The CDR3, as DNA: TGTGCCAGCAGTCCCCTAGGGCGGACTAGCGGGTTCACAGATACGCAGTATTTT. This translates into CASSPLGRTSGFTDTQYF.

Here the CDR3 DNA reads TGTGCCAGCAGCTTGCCCGTATTAGGGGGAGCCGGGGAGCTGTTTTTT. Translating it yields CASSLPVLGGAGELFF. The V call is TRBV5-4, the J call TRBJ2-2, with D possibly matching TRBD1 (6 bases). V was pared by 1 base and J by 6 bases, with 16 bases between. The CDR3 runs 16 residues. Germline CDR1 SGHNT, CDR2 YYREEE (reference sequence).

This clone was seen once. J is TRBJ1-2 and V is TRBV5-4, with D hard to call. The CDR3 extends over 13 amino acids. The V and J ends lost 3 bases and 6 bases respectively, with 12 bases between them. CDR1 and CDR2 (germline): SGHNT, YYREEE (reference sequence). CDR3: CASSWSSQDGYTF. In nucleotides, the CDR3 is TGTGCCAGCAGCTGGTCGTCGCAGGATGGCTACACCTTC. The full variable domain, in which reference TRBV5-4 and TRBJ1-2 provide the parts outside the CDR3, is ETGVTQSPTHLIKTRGQQVTLRCSSQSGHNTVSWYQQALGQGPQFIFQYYREEENGRGNFPPRFSGLQFPNYSSELNVNALELDDSALYLCASSWSSQDGYTFGSGTRLTVV.

The genes are TRBV6-1 and TRBJ2-5; D unclear. The germline V and J ends were trimmed by 0 bases and 13 bases, with 12 bases remaining between them. This CDR3 region has 12 residues. The germline V gene has CDR1 MNHNS and CDR2 SASEGT. CDR3 protein: CASSEAPRAVYF. The CDR3 DNA is TGTGCCAGCAGTGAAGCCCCACGGGCCGTGTACTTC.

The J gene is TRBJ2-2, the V gene TRBV30; D remains ambiguous. This CDR3 contains 11 residues. V lost 3 bases and J lost 1, with 0 bases in between. Germline V gene lookup returns CDR1 GTSNPN and CDR2 SVGIG (reference sequence). The CDR3 DNA sequence: TGTGCCTGGAGGAACACCGGGGAGCTGTTTTTT. It yields the protein CAWRNTGELFF.

The chain couples TRBV5-8 to TRBJ1-5, with D unclear. V gave up 0 bases and J gave up 7 bases, with 14 bases separating them. Per germline, CDR1 SGHTS and CDR2 YDEGEE. This CDR3 is built from 15 residues. The CDR3: CASSLAAITGQPQHF. CDR3 coding DNA: TGTGCCAGCAGCTTGGCCGCCATCACGGGGCAGCCCCAGCATTTT.

The chain joins TRBV7-8 to TRBJ2-2; D is unclear. The CDR3 spans 15 residues. Germline lookup yields CDR1 SGHVS and CDR2 FQNEAQ. V gave up 1 base and J gave up 3 bases, with 9 bases separating them. The DNA of the CDR3 is TGTGCCAGCAGCTTAGAGTTTCGGTACACCGGGGAGCTGTTTTTT. Its translation is CASSLEFRYTGELFF.

J is TRBJ1-1 and V is TRBV9; D remains unclear. Trimming removed 5 bases at V and 1 base at J, with 21 bases between. Germline CDR1 is SGDLS and CDR2 is YYNGEE. The CDR3 is made up of 17 amino acids. CDR3 nucleotide sequence: TGTGCCAGCAGTGAGACCACGAGAGACTTACCGAACACTGAAGCTTTCTTT. Amino acid sequence: CASSETTRDLPNTEAFF.

The V call is TRBV27, the J call TRBJ1-5; the D gene is possibly TRBD1 (5 bases). The CDR3 runs 16 residues. CDR1 and CDR2 from the germline V gene are MNHEY and SMNVEV (reference sequence). Trimming left V 6 bases short and J 1 base short, with 16 bases between. The CDR3 sequence is CASSRTGTASNQPQHF. The CDR3 DNA reads as TGTGCCAGCAGCCGAACCGGGACGGCCAGCAATCAGCCCCAGCATTTT.